This entry lists 32 T cell receptor beta chains sequenced from one sample in a study of cytomegalovirus exposure and HLA in healthy donors. Measured with immunoSEQ multiplex PCR; TCRdb has only the in-frame clones, and not every one. The sample has under 200,000 clones, approximately 86% seen once. Sequencing used PBMCs. Receptors were obtained from a woman aged 18 to 35 in good health and CMV-seronegative.

J is TRBJ2-7 and V is TRBV6-1, with 8 bases fitting TRBD1. Germline V gene data show CDR1 as MNHNS and CDR2 as SASEGT. This CDR3 comprises 13 residues. With 8 bases clipped from V and 6 bases from J, the junction kept 9 bases outside the gene matches. Here the CDR3 DNA reads TGTGCCAGCCCTCTCCACACAGGGGGCGAGCAGTACTTC. It yields the protein CASPLHTGGEQYF.

The chain recombines TRBV6-1 with TRBJ2-5, with no clear D. With 2 bases removed from V and 2 bases from J, the gap between germline ends came to 6 bases. Germline V gene data show CDR1 as MNHNS and CDR2 as SASEGT. The CDR3 covers 13 residues. In nucleotides, the CDR3 is TGTGCCAGCAGTGAACAGGCGCAAGAGACCCAGTACTTC. Protein product: CASSEQAQETQYF.

The genes are TRBV18 and TRBJ2-1; TRBD2 agrees at 7 bases. Unmatched junction bases numbered 7, after V lost 0 bases and J lost 2 bases. Germline-derived CDR1 and CDR2 are KGHSH and LQKENI. The CDR3 runs to 17 residues. DNA of the CDR3: TGTGCCAGCTCACCACCGGGGGGGATATCTGCCTACAATGAGCAGTTCTTC. Its translation is CASSPPGGISAYNEQFF.

The chain recombines TRBV27 with TRBJ2-2; TRBD2 matches at 7 bases. The V gene end was trimmed by 2 bases and the J gene end by 4 bases; junction bases not matched to a gene: 4. In germline, CDR1 is MNHEY, CDR2 SMNVEV (reference sequence). This CDR3 spans 15 amino acids. This CDR3 is CASSLGGSGTGELFF. The CDR3 DNA reads TGTGCCAGCAGTTTAGGCGGGAGTGGCACCGGGGAGCTGTTTTTT.

The chain joins TRBV9 to TRBJ1-5; D uncertain. Trimming took off 0 bases at V and 0 bases at J, with 7 bases between the two ends. Germline CDR1 is SGDLS and CDR2 is YYNGEE. This CDR3 is 15 amino acids long. CDR3 in DNA: TGTGCCAGCAGCGTAGGTGTTAATAGCAATCAGCCCCAGCATTTT. Translated: CASSVGVNSNQPQHF. Looking up the rest from reference TRBV9 and TRBJ1-5 gives the full variable domain: DSGVTQTPKHLITATGQRVTLRCSPRSGDLSVYWYQQSLDQGLQFLIQYYNGEERAKGNILERFSAQQFPDLHSELNLSSLELGDSALYFCASSVGVNSNQPQHFGDGTRLSIL.

CDR3 bases: TGTGCCAGCAGTTGGGCTGGGGCCGATGAGCAGTTCTTC. It encodes CASSWAGADEQFF. This chain uses TRBV6-5 with TRBJ2-1, with a tentative D call TRBD1 (5 bases). CDR3 length: 13 residues. The V gene's germline CDR1 is MNHEY and CDR2 SVGAGI. Trimming removed 4 bases from V and 8 bases from J, with 12 bases in between.

J is TRBJ1-2 and V is TRBV7-2; possible D gene TRBD1, 6 bases. The germline CDR1 and CDR2 sequences are SGHTA and FQGNSA. The CDR3 is 16 amino acids. The V end was cut by 5 bases, the J end by 4 bases, with 20 bases between. CDR3 sequence: CASSPSSGGAIYGYTF. In nucleotides, the CDR3 is TGTGCCAGCAGCCCCAGTTCGGGGGGCGCAATCTATGGCTACACCTTC.

The rearrangement uses TRBV2 and TRBJ1-1; maybe TRBD1 (5 bases). Trimming took off 4 bases at V and 0 bases at J, with 12 bases between the two ends. This CDR3 region has 15 residues. Germline CDR1 reads SNHLY; CDR2 reads FYNNEI. The CDR3 spells CASSGAGNMNTEAFF. Here the CDR3 DNA reads TGTGCCAGCAGTGGGGCAGGGAACATGAACACTGAAGCTTTCTTT.

This clone was observed a few times. The rearrangement links TRBV15 to TRBJ1-2, with 9 bases identical to TRBD1. Unmatched junction bases numbered 0, after V lost 3 bases and J lost 4 bases. The length of the CDR3 is 13 residues. Germline V gives CDR1 LNHNV, CDR2 YYDKDF (reference sequence). CDR3 amino acids: CATSRTGGYGYTF. The CDR3, as DNA: TGTGCCACCAGCAGGACAGGGGGCTATGGCTACACCTTC.

This chain links TRBV5-8 with TRBJ1-5; D is uncertain. Looked up from germline, CDR1 is SGHTS and CDR2 is YDEGEE. Trimming removed 3 bases at V and 2 bases at J, with 9 bases between. CDR3 size: 14 residues. This CDR3 reads CASSSRVGNQPQHF. CDR3 bases: TGTGCCAGCAGCTCGCGGGTAGGCAATCAGCCCCAGCATTTT.

The V and J genes are TRBV15 and TRBJ2-1, with 9 bases aligning to TRBD1. Germline lookup yields CDR1 LNHNV and CDR2 YYDKDF (reference sequence). V gave up 5 bases and J gave up 8 bases; unmatched junction bases: 10. The CDR3 spans 15 residues. The CDR3 sequence: CATSLRQGGRDEQFF. In DNA, the CDR3 is TGTGCCACCAGCCTTCGACAGGGGGGTAGAGATGAGCAGTTCTTC.

Turning to this clone: The sample has other DNA sequences that encode this CDR3 too. The chain is built from TRBV5-6 and TRBJ1-2; TRBD1 aligns across 10 bases. The V and J ends lost 4 bases and 6 bases, in that order; junction bases with no gene match: 3. Germline V gives CDR1 SGHDT, CDR2 YYEEEE. The CDR3 consists of 13 residues. The chain's CDR3 is CASSPGQGDGYTF. The CDR3 nucleotides read TGTGCCAGCAGCCCTGGACAGGGGGATGGCTACACCTTC.

This clone occurred a few times. This chain links TRBV20-1 with TRBJ2-5; TRBD2 might be the D (6 bases). This CDR3 has 11 amino acids. Germline CDR1 is DFQATT and CDR2 is SNEGSKA (reference sequence). Trimming stripped 7 bases from V and 5 bases from J, with 11 bases between. CDR3 coding DNA: TGCAGTGTATCGGAGGGGGAGACCCAGTACTTC. Translation gives CSVSEGETQYF.

The rearrangement joins TRBV5-6 to TRBJ1-2, with 9 bases identical to TRBD1. The CDR3 consists of 16 residues. After removal of 3 bases from V and 6 bases from J, the junction contained 12 bases not matched to a gene. The germline CDR1 and CDR2 sequences are SGHDT and YYEEEE. The CDR3 region is CASSSIRDRDLDGYTF. In nucleotides, the CDR3 is TGTGCCAGCAGCTCCATCCGGGACAGGGATTTGGATGGCTACACCTTC.

J is TRBJ1-1 and V is TRBV5-1; possibly TRBD1 for D (5 bases). The germline gives CDR1 SGHRS, CDR2 YFSETQ. CDR3 length: 17 amino acids. V was shortened by 6 bases and J by 0 bases, with 21 bases between the two germline ends. DNA for the CDR3: TGCGCCAGCACCTTTCTGGGGAGGGGTTTCATGAACACTGAAGCTTTCTTT. Its translation: CASTFLGRGFMNTEAFF.

The chain links TRBV18 to TRBJ2-7, with 8 bases aligning to TRBD1. J was trimmed by 2 bases and V by 0 bases; bases with no gene match: 3. CDR3 size: 15 residues. Germline CDR1 is KGHSH and CDR2 is LQKENI. CDR3 region: CASSPPGQVAYEQYF. In nucleotides, the CDR3 is TGTGCCAGCTCACCACCGGGACAGGTTGCCTACGAGCAGTACTTC. Filled out from reference TRBV18 and TRBJ2-7, the complete variable domain reads NAGVMQNPRHLVRRRGQEARLRCSPMKGHSHVYWYRQLPEEGLKFMVYLQKENIIDESGMPKERFSAEFPKEGPSILRIQQVVRGDSAAYFCASSPPGQVAYEQYFGPGTRLTVT.

The V gene is TRBV9, the J gene TRBJ2-1; perhaps TRBD2 as D (5 bases). The germline V and J ends were trimmed by 1 base and 6 bases, with 14 bases remaining between them. The CDR3 has 15 amino acids. In germline, CDR1 is SGDLS, CDR2 YYNGEE. The CDR3 spells CASSVWSGTSNEQFF. The CDR3 DNA reads as TGTGCCAGCAGCGTATGGTCGGGAACGAGCAATGAGCAGTTCTTC.

CDR3 bases: TGTGCCATCAGTACAGGATTGGGGACTGAAGCTTTCTTT. It encodes CAISTGLGTEAFF. The chain is built from TRBV10-3 and TRBJ1-1; D is perhaps TRBD1 (5 bases). Trimming stripped 5 bases from V and 5 bases from J, with 12 bases between. There are 13 residues in the CDR3. The germline V gene encodes CDR1 ENHRY and CDR2 SYGVKD.

The chain couples TRBV4-3 to TRBJ2-2; perhaps TRBD2 as D (5 bases). The CDR3 loop spans 14 amino acids. V shed 4 bases and J shed 6 bases, with 12 bases lying between them. Germline CDR1 reads LGHNA; CDR2 reads YSLEER. CDR3 loop: CASSRRPEAGELFF. The DNA of the CDR3 is TGCGCCAGCAGCCGGCGACCGGAGGCCGGGGAGCTGTTTTTT.

The V call is TRBV7-2, the J call TRBJ2-3, with 11 bases identical to TRBD2. V trimming: 6 bases; J trimming: 3 bases; junction bases outside the gene matches: 5. CDR3 length equals 15 residues. CDR1 and CDR2 (germline): SGHTA, FQGNSA. The CDR3 DNA follows: TGTGCCAGCAGACTGACTAGCGGGGTAACAGATACGCAGTATTTT. It translates to CASRLTSGVTDTQYF.

The V and J genes are TRBV5-6 and TRBJ1-2; no definite D call. V lost 4 bases and J lost 6, with 19 bases in between. This CDR3 is 15 amino acids long. Germline CDR1 and CDR2: SGHDT and YYEEEE. The CDR3 sequence is CASSLLSGVVHGYTF. The CDR3 DNA follows: TGTGCCAGCAGCCTACTTTCGGGAGTCGTCCATGGCTACACCTTC.

This clone turned up a few times. The chain combines TRBV7-2 with TRBJ2-1; 7 bases align to TRBD2. V shed 5 bases, J shed 9 bases, and the junction held 16 bases outside the gene matches. This CDR3 is 16 amino acids long. Germline values: CDR1 SGHTA, CDR2 FQGNSA. CDR3 loop: CASSPRDLRLAGEQFF. CDR3 DNA sequence: TGTGCCAGCAGCCCCCGGGACCTCCGACTAGCCGGTGAGCAGTTCTTC.

This clone turned up a few times. J is TRBJ2-2 and V is TRBV6-1; D may be TRBD2 (5 bases). Trimming pared 0 bases from V and 3 bases from J, leaving 5 bases between. The CDR3 covers 14 residues. The germline V gene has CDR1 MNHNS and CDR2 SASEGT. CDR3 amino acids: CASSEAGDTGELFF. CDR3 DNA: TGTGCCAGCAGTGAAGCGGGAGACACCGGGGAGCTGTTTTTT.

The chain employs TRBV4-3 and TRBJ1-5; no clear D gene. V was pared by 0 bases and J by 5 bases, with 8 bases between. In germline, CDR1 is LGHNA, CDR2 YSLEER. This CDR3 is built from 14 residues. The CDR3 nucleotides read TGCGCCAGCAGCCAAGACAGGTCCGATCAGCCCCAGCATTTT. As protein: CASSQDRSDQPQHF.

This chain links TRBV9 with TRBJ2-7, with D tentatively TRBD2 (6 bases). This CDR3 spans 16 amino acids. V dropped 4 bases and J dropped 2 bases, with 19 bases sitting between them. CDR1 and CDR2 from the germline V gene are SGDLS and YYNGEE. The CDR3 region has the DNA TGTGCCAGCAGCCCCTCCCGGGGGATAAATGCCTACGAGCAGTACTTC. Protein: CASSPSRGINAYEQYF.

The gene calls are TRBV5-1 and TRBJ1-3; 7 nucleotides agree with TRBD1. The CDR3 is 14 residues long. The V gene end was trimmed by 2 bases and the J gene end by 6 bases; junction bases not matched to a gene: 5. Germline lookup yields CDR1 SGHRS and CDR2 YFSETQ. CDR3 sequence (DNA): TGCGCCAGCAGCTTTGACAGGGCAAAAAACACCATATATTTT. This gives the protein CASSFDRAKNTIYF.

V gene TRBV4-1 combines with J gene TRBJ1-2; no clear D gene. V lost 0 bases, J lost 5 bases, and 13 bases lay in between. Per the germline V gene, CDR1 is MGHRA and CDR2 is YSYEKL. CDR3 size: 15 residues. The CDR3 is CASSQDHSTAYGYTF. CDR3 nucleotides: TGCGCCAGCAGCCAAGATCACAGTACAGCATATGGCTACACCTTC.

The gene calls are TRBV9 and TRBJ2-1; D gene uncertain. This CDR3 region has 15 residues. The V end lost 0 bases, the J end lost 4 bases, and 11 bases lay between the germline ends. The germline gives CDR1 SGDLS, CDR2 YYNGEE. CDR3 region: CASSVVGFGYNEQFF. The DNA of the CDR3 is TGTGCCAGCAGCGTAGTCGGTTTCGGGTACAATGAGCAGTTCTTC.

The genes are TRBV7-3 and TRBJ2-1; the D is unclear. The V and J ends lost 4 bases and 9 bases respectively, with 10 bases between them. The germline gives CDR1 SGHTA, CDR2 FQGTGA. This CDR3 has 12 residues. Written as DNA, the CDR3 is TGTGCCAGCAGCTCCTTTGGCGGTGAGCAGTTCTTC. Its protein product is CASSSFGGEQFF.

The chain couples TRBV6-5 to TRBJ1-2; 8 bases line up with TRBD1. CDR3 length equals 12 residues. CDR1 is MNHEY and CDR2 is SVGAGI in the germline V gene. After removal of 8 bases from V and 5 bases from J, the junction contained 4 bases not matched to a gene. For the CDR3, the DNA is TGTGCCAGCTTCGGACAGGGATATGGCTACACCTTC. It is translated as CASFGQGYGYTF.

The V call is TRBV19, the J call TRBJ1-6, with no clear D. V dropped 0 bases and J dropped 7 bases, with 13 bases sitting between them. CDR1 is LNHDA, CDR2 SQIVND, per germline (reference sequence). This CDR3 contains 16 residues. The CDR3 protein is CASSIDHPGGNSPLHF. CDR3 in DNA: TGTGCCAGTAGTATAGATCATCCGGGAGGGAATTCACCCCTCCACTTT.

This chain connects TRBV27 to TRBJ1-2; D is perhaps TRBD1 (5 bases). The CDR3 is 16 residues long. Trimming removed 4 bases from V and 4 bases from J, with 19 bases in between. Germline CDR1 reads MNHEY; CDR2 reads SMNVEV (reference sequence). CDR3 region: CASSSPGTPELYGYTF. The CDR3 nucleotides are TGTGCCAGCAGTTCTCCCGGGACTCCGGAACTCTATGGCTACACCTTC.